These 7 T cell receptor beta chains originate from one sample sequenced in a study of T cells in tuberculosis. Cells were sorted from thawed PBMC rested overnight and stained with GMM-loaded CD1B tetramer, viability dye and anti-CD3. CD1B tetramers were loaded with Rhodococcus equi-derived C32 glucose monomycolate. Using immunoSEQ multiplex PCR, the repertoire was profiled, and TCRdb retains in-frame clones only, with some absent. The table shows 80,000 to 90,000 clones, with around 90% occurring only once. Sequencing was performed on CD1b-GMM tetramer-negative cells sorted from PBMCs. The receptor set was obtained from an adult woman with latent tuberculosis.

V is TRBV7-2 and J is TRBJ1-2, with D unresolved. This CDR3 region has 15 residues. V was pared by 0 bases and J by 2 bases, with 10 bases between. Germline values: CDR1 SGHTA, CDR2 FQGNSA. CDR3 DNA: TGTGCCAGCAGCTTAGCCCTGACTAACAACTATGGCTACACCTTC. The encoded protein is CASSLALTNNYGYTF.

The genes are TRBV19 and TRBJ1-5, with D possibly being TRBD1 (5 bases). This CDR3 is 16 amino acids long. Germline loops: CDR1 LNHDA, CDR2 SQIVND (reference sequence). V was clipped by 0 bases and J by 1 base, with 10 bases between them. The CDR3 reads CASSIEGGRSNQPQHF. CDR3 sequence (DNA): TGTGCCAGTAGTATAGAGGGGGGACGCAGCAATCAGCCCCAGCATTTT. The whole variable domain, filled in from reference TRBV19 and TRBJ1-5, reads DGGITQSPKYLFRKEGQNVTLSCEQNLNHDAMYWYRQDPGQGLRLIYYSQIVNDFQKGDIAEGYSVSREKKESFPLTVTSAQKNPTAFYLCASSIEGGRSNQPQHFGDGTRLSIL.

The chain employs TRBV30 and TRBJ1-1; D is unresolved. The CDR3 runs to 11 residues. The germline gives CDR1 GTSNPN, CDR2 SVGIG (reference sequence). Deletions cut 0 bases from V and 6 bases from J, with 5 bases between. In DNA form, the CDR3 reads TGTGCCTGGAGTGTACGGTCTGAAGCTTTCTTT. Translation: CAWSVRSEAFF.

The chain links TRBV7-2 to TRBJ2-2, with D unresolved. This CDR3 is built from 15 residues. Trimming removed 1 base at V and 2 bases at J, with 8 bases between. The germline V gene encodes CDR1 SGHTA and CDR2 FQGNSA. The CDR3 loop is CASSLVNLNTGELFF. DNA for the CDR3: TGTGCCAGCAGCTTAGTTAATCTTAACACCGGGGAGCTGTTTTTT.

This clone came up once. The CDR3 protein is CAIRPAAQGGGSNTGELFF. The DNA of the CDR3 is TGTGCCATCAGACCTGCAGCGCAGGGAGGGGGATCGAACACCGGGGAGCTGTTTTTT. This sequence joins TRBV10-3 and TRBJ2-2, with a possible D match to TRBD2 (7 bases). V lost 6 bases to trimming and J lost 0 bases, with 23 bases between them. Looked up from germline, CDR1 is ENHRY and CDR2 is SYGVKD. There are 19 residues in the CDR3.

This chain joins TRBV27 and TRBJ1-4; 9 positions match TRBD1. This CDR3 has 14 residues. V was clipped by 6 bases and J by 8 bases; unmatched bases: 7. Germline V gene lookup returns CDR1 MNHEY and CDR2 SMNVEV (reference sequence). As DNA, the CDR3 is TGTGCCAGCAGACCCGGACAGGGGAGCGAAAAACTGTTTTTT. It translates to CASRPGQGSEKLFF.

This chain joins TRBV10-3 and TRBJ2-3, with 13 nucleotides matching TRBD2. The V and J ends lost 10 bases and 2 bases, in that order; junction bases with no gene match: 3. Germline lookup yields CDR1 ENHRY and CDR2 SYGVKD. The CDR3 is made up of 14 amino acids. In nucleotides, the CDR3 is TGTGCCACCGGGACTAGCGGGGACACAGATACGCAGTATTTT. Encoded protein: CATGTSGDTDTQYF.